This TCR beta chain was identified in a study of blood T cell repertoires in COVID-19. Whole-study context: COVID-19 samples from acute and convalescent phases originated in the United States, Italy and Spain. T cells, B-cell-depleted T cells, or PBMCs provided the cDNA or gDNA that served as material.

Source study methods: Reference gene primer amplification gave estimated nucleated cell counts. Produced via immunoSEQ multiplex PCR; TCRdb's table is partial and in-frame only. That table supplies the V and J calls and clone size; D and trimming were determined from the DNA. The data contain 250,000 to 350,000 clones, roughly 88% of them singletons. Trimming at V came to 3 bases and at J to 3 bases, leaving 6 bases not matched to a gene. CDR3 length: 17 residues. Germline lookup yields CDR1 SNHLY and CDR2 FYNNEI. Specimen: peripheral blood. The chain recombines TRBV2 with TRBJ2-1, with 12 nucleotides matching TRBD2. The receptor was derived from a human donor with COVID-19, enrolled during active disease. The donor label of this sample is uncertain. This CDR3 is CASSEERTSGNYNEQFF. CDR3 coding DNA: TGTGCCAGCAGTGAGGAGAGGACTAGCGGGAACTACAATGAGCAGTTCTTC.